This section outlines one T cell receptor (beta chain) sequence together with its context. The specificity of this receptor is unknown. Base qualities are missing; no much larger clone stands one base away. The healthy control group was made up of roughly 34 blood donors, and the Finnish Red Cross blood service supplied their buffy coats. All TCR-sequenced material derived from peripheral blood: patient blood samples and healthy donor buffy coats. Ficoll-Hypaque gradient centrifugation was used to isolate peripheral blood mononuclear cells. CD4+ cells were magnetically purified from the buffy coats of healthy controls. Genomic DNA was extracted with the Gentra Puregene Cell and Tissue kit and quantified on a Qubit 2.0 fluorometer. The data are from a study of STAT5B mutations in CD4+ large granular lymphocyte leukemia (dated by TCRdb to 2021 to 2024). About the investigation overall: Among healthy controls, the CDR3 'QG' motif was associated with a particular HLA allele. The study compared the TCRbeta repertoires of patients with CD4+ T-cell large granular lymphocyte leukemia against the TCRbeta repertoires of healthy blood donors. Flow cytometry on FACSCanto II or FACSVerse confirmed that purified fractions exceeded 95% purity among lymphocytes.

Findings and caveats that apply to the study as a whole: Enrichment of TRBV06-family usage was observed among the top patient clones (8/27) relative to healthy controls (2/35). Data were not HLA-matched; higher clonality in CD4+ versus CD8+ T-LGLL could reflect the relatively small sample size. Greater clonality appeared to be present in CD4-sorted patient repertoires than in healthy CD4+ repertoires, and the difference was retained after the putative leukemic clones were removed. Main leukemic clonotypes were private to each patient, although roughly 25% of the main leukemic clonotypes were found at low frequency in the non-leukemic repertoires of other patients.

The immunoSEQ assay at survey resolution was used to sequence TCRbeta rearrangements from genomic DNA. In the original analysis: A lowest detectable productive clonotype frequency of 2.59 x 10-5 was observed in the TCR sequencing data. Only productive TCRbeta rearrangements, meaning sequences that were complete and in-frame, were kept for the analyses. Sample clonality was computed as Simpson clonality in the immunoSEQ Analyzer version 3.0. Clones were categorized by frequency as very rare, small, medium, large (1-20%) or hyperexpanded (>20%). Generation probabilities were estimated with OLGA 1.2.3, V-gene circos plots were made with VDJtools, specificities were looked up in VDJdb, and CDR3 motifs were identified with GLIPH. Drawn from immuneACCESS, this table holds only the in-frame rearrangements with V and J called that TCRdb kept. Clones are partly lost; checked studies trace under half to an unresolved V gene and leave the rest unexplained. The V and J calls and clone size come from that table; D and trimming were worked out from the DNA. This sample is represented by more than 30,000 clones; around nine tenths of them were singletons. Over 0.35% of the sample belongs to the ten largest clones.

Trimming at the junction amounts to 5 bases on V and 2 bases on J, and the germline ends lie 10 bases apart. Sequences GTSNPN (CDR1) and SVGIG (CDR2) are obtained from the germline V gene (reference sequence). CDR3 length: 12 amino acids, cysteine to phenylalanine. Only the CDR3 portion is preserved as DNA: 36 bases, with reading frame beginning at the first base. Sequencing was done on a sample of CD4+ T cells from blood buffy coats. Here the chain combines TRBV30 and TRBJ2-7; the D gene cannot be resolved reliably. The TCR originated in a human donor in good health. The CDR3 region: CAWGSRPYEQYF. The nucleotide sequence is given as TGTGCCTGGGGTTCCCGCCCCTACGAGCAGTACTTC.